The rows below give T cell receptor beta chains drawn from one sample of a study of radiation and T cells in renal cell carcinoma. Repertoires were generated with immunoSEQ multiplex PCR, while TCRdb's copy carries only in-frame clones and drops some. This sample carries approximately 150,000 clones, roughly 80% of them seen once, and the ten largest clones take around a quarter. Sequencing was performed on blood, taken from a patient whose treatment included radiotherapy and nephrectomy. These receptors were collected from a woman aged 45-65 years with renal cell carcinoma. CDR3s include the opening cysteine and the closing phenylalanine or tryptophan. A D gene is named only where the DNA matches it firmly. For some rows the clone size is stated as once, few or many, or as a class when expanded; others skip it.

J | size | D | V | CDR3 | DNA
TRBJ2-1 | . | . | TRBV5-1 | CASSDLVGDEQFF | TGCGCCAGCAGCGACCTAGTGGGGGATGAGCAGTTCTTC
TRBJ1-5 | . | . | TRBV28 | CAIAKQRYSNQPQHF | TGTGCCATCGCCAAACAGAGGTATAGCAATCAGCCCCAGCATTTT
TRBJ2-5 | . | TRBD1 | TRBV5-6 | CASSIPTGADETQYF | TGTGCCAGCAGCATACCTACAGGGGCGGACGAGACCCAGTACTTC
TRBJ2-3 | . | . | TRBV7-2 | CASSLGGIRDTQYF | TGTGCCAGCAGCTTAGGGGGCATCAGAGATACGCAGTATTTT
TRBJ2-2 | . | TRBD2 | TRBV30 | CAWSVPRLAGRGELFF | TGTGCCTGGAGTGTACCTAGACTAGCGGGGCGGGGGGAGCTGTTTTTT
TRBJ1-5 | . | . | TRBV5-1 | CASSSRVTNSNQPQHF | TGCGCCAGCAGCTCGCGGGTTACCAATAGCAATCAGCCCCAGCATTTT
TRBJ2-3 | . | TRBD2 | TRBV7-2 | CASSPLAGATTDTQYF | TGTGCCAGCAGCCCGTTAGCGGGAGCTACGACAGATACGCAGTATTTT
TRBJ2-3 | . | . | TRBV7-8 | CASSSKWGTGDTQYF | TGTGCCAGCAGCTCTAAATGGGGGACTGGAGATACGCAGTATTTT
TRBJ2-7 | . | TRBD2 | TRBV4-3 | CASSQDRGGYEQYF | TGCGCCAGCAGCCAAGATCGGGGGGGATACGAGCAGTACTTC
TRBJ2-6 | . | . | TRBV9 | CASSVGPSSGANVLTF | TGTGCCAGCAGCGTAGGTCCCAGCTCTGGGGCCAACGTCCTGACTTTC
TRBJ2-4 | . | . | TRBV6-5 | CASRASVAKNIQYF | TGTGCCAGTCGAGCGTCGGTAGCCAAAAACATTCAGTACTTC
TRBJ1-3 | . | TRBD1 | TRBV5-6 | CASSRDSGTFRAGNTIYF | TGTGCCAGCAGCCGGGACAGCGGGACCTTCAGGGCTGGAAACACCATATATTTT
TRBJ2-7 | once | . | TRBV6-5 | CASSYSTGLSYEQYF | TGTGCCAGCAGTTACTCGACGGGACTCTCCTACGAGCAGTACTTC
TRBJ2-7 | . | . | TRBV9 | CASSAGILNYEQYF | TGTGCCAGCAGCGCGGGGATCCTAAACTACGAGCAGTACTTC
TRBJ1-5 | . | . | TRBV5-1 | CASSLDGGNQPQHF | TGCGCCAGCAGCTTGGATGGGGGCAATCAGCCCCAGCATTTT
TRBJ2-5 | . | . | TRBV5-6 | CASSLVQQETQYF | TGTGCCAGCAGCTTGGTACAACAAGAGACCCAGTACTTC
TRBJ2-3 | . | . | TRBV7-2 | CASSLWGLQYF | TGTGCCAGCAGCTTATGGGGCCTGCAGTATTTT
TRBJ2-1 | . | . | TRBV11-2 | CASSLGNGYDEQFF | TGTGCCAGCAGCTTGGGGAACGGATACGATGAGCAGTTCTTC
TRBJ1-5 | . | . | TRBV9 | CASSVGSGVRGPQHF | TGTGCCAGCAGCGTAGGTTCCGGGGTCCGAGGGCCCCAGCATTTT
TRBJ1-1 | . | . | TRBV5-1 | CASSLDGRNTEAFF | TGCGCCAGCAGCTTGGACGGAAGGAACACTGAAGCTTTCTTT
TRBJ2-2 | . | . | TRBV25-1 | CASSDPRTSTGELFF | TGTGCCAGCAGTGATCCCCGGACAAGCACCGGGGAGCTGTTTTTT
TRBJ1-2 | . | . | TRBV15 | CATSTPYGTGGGYGYTF | TGTGCCACCAGCACCCCATATGGGACCGGCGGTGGCTATGGCTACACCTTC
TRBJ2-6 | . | . | TRBV5-5 | CASSRDTGANVLTF | TGTGCCAGCAGCCGGGACACTGGGGCCAACGTCCTGACTTTC
TRBJ2-7 | medium-sized | . | TRBV13 | CASSLEGVENYEQYF | TGTGCCAGCAGCTTAGAGGGAGTGGAGAACTACGAGCAGTACTTC
TRBJ1-6 | . | TRBD1 | TRBV19 | CASSIAGDRESNSPLHF | TGTGCCAGTAGTATAGCCGGGGACAGGGAGTCGAATTCACCCCTCCACTTT
TRBJ2-7 | . | . | TRBV18 | CASSPAPRTEYF | TGTGCCAGCTCACCAGCGCCCCGGACCGAGTACTTC
TRBJ1-4 | . | . | TRBV7-8 | CASSLSLEKLFF | TGTGCCAGCAGCTTAAGTTTGGAAAAACTGTTTTTT
TRBJ2-7 | . | . | TRBV30 | CAWTGSDEQYF | TGTGCCTGGACAGGGAGCGACGAGCAGTACTTC
TRBJ2-1 | . | . | TRBV7-9 | CASSAWDSQFF | TGTGCCAGCAGCGCGTGGGACTCTCAGTTCTTC
TRBJ2-1 | . | TRBD1 | TRBV4-1 | CASSWGPGQGAQEQFF | TGCGCCAGCAGCTGGGGTCCGGGACAGGGGGCTCAGGAGCAGTTCTTC
TRBJ2-2 | . | . | TRBV4-2 | CASSPAGLNTGELFF | TGTGCCAGCAGCCCGGCGGGCTTGAACACCGGGGAGCTGTTTTTT
TRBJ1-1 | . | . | TRBV6-6 | CASSNTEAFF | TGTGCCAGCAGCAACACTGAAGCTTTCTTT
TRBJ1-6 | . | . | TRBV2 | CASSSSGRPYNSPLHF | TGTGCCAGCAGCAGTAGCGGGAGGCCCTATAATTCACCCCTCCACTTT
TRBJ1-2 | few | . | TRBV19 | CASINYGYTF | TGTGCCAGTATAAACTATGGCTACACCTTC
TRBJ1-4 | . | . | TRBV7-2 | CASSLGSQNEKLFF | TGTGCCAGCAGCTTAGGCAGTCAGAATGAAAAACTGTTTTTT
TRBJ1-5 | . | . | TRBV9 | CASSVGWQGWQPQHF | TGTGCCAGCAGCGTAGGTTGGCAGGGTTGGCAGCCCCAGCATTTT
TRBJ2-7 | . | . | TRBV27 | CASSWRPSSSYEQYF | TGTGCCAGCAGTTGGAGACCTTCGAGCTCCTACGAGCAGTACTTC
TRBJ1-2 | . | TRBD1 | TRBV5-1 | CASSLRGQGNYGYTF | TGCGCCAGCAGCTTGCGAGGACAGGGTAACTATGGCTACACCTTC
TRBJ2-5 | . | TRBD2 | TRBV19 | CASRGLAVEETQYF | TGTGCCAGCCGGGGACTAGCGGTAGAAGAGACCCAGTACTTC
TRBJ2-6 | . | . | TRBV11-2 | CASSNRAGGANVLTF | TGTGCCAGCAGCAACAGGGCGGGTGGGGCCAACGTCCTGACTTTC
TRBJ2-3 | . | TRBD1 | TRBV19 | CASSRFPTGSSTDTQYF | TGTGCCAGTAGTAGGTTTCCGACAGGGTCTAGCACAGATACGCAGTATTTT
TRBJ1-4 | . | . | TRBV2 | CASRERTAGQEKLFF | TGTGCCAGCAGGGAAAGGACGGCGGGACAAGAAAAACTGTTTTTT
TRBJ2-1 | . | . | TRBV7-2 | CASSLASYNEQFF | TGTGCCAGCAGCTTGGCCTCCTACAATGAGCAGTTCTTC
TRBJ1-3 | once | . | TRBV5-1 | CASSLAGNTIYF | TGCGCCAGCAGCTTGGCCGGGAACACCATATATTTT
TRBJ2-2 | few | TRBD2 | TRBV6-1 | CASIAGEYTGELFF | TGTGCCAGCATTGCGGGGGAGTACACCGGGGAGCTGTTTTTT
TRBJ2-7 | once | . | TRBV14 | CASSQLQAGYEQYF | TGTGCCAGCAGCCAATTACAGGCCGGCTACGAGCAGTACTTC
TRBJ1-4 | . | TRBD1 | TRBV5-1 | CASSLGQGTNEKLFF | TGCGCCAGCAGCCTGGGACAGGGAACAAATGAAAAACTGTTTTTT
TRBJ2-1 | . | TRBD1 | TRBV7-2 | CASSIGTGHNEQFF | TGTGCCAGCAGCATTGGGACAGGTCACAATGAGCAGTTCTTC
TRBJ2-3 | once | TRBD2 | TRBV7-2 | CASSSRGLATDTQYF | TGTGCCAGCAGTTCCAGGGGACTAGCGACAGATACGCAGTATTTT
TRBJ1-6 | . | TRBD1 | TRBV19 | CASSIAGGGSSPLHF | TGTGCCAGTAGTATAGCGGGAGGGGGCAGTTCACCCCTCCACTTT
TRBJ2-5 | . | . | TRBV2 | CASRATEGETQYF | TGTGCCAGCAGGGCGACGGAGGGGGAGACCCAGTACTTC
TRBJ1-6 | once | TRBD1 | TRBV4-3 | CASGDREHYNSPLHF | TGCGCCAGCGGGGACAGGGAACACTATAATTCACCCCTCCACTTT
TRBJ1-2 | . | . | TRBV7-2 | CASSFGSYGYTF | TGTGCCAGCAGCTTCGGCAGCTATGGCTACACCTTC
TRBJ1-4 | . | . | TRBV29-1 | CSVVPRGNEKLFF | TGCAGCGTTGTCCCCAGGGGAAACGAAAAACTGTTTTTT
TRBJ1-4 | . | . | TRBV5-1 | CASSIGTHEKLFF | TGCGCCAGCAGTATTGGGACACATGAAAAACTGTTTTTT
TRBJ2-1 | . | TRBD2 | TRBV6-1 | CASKDSGGSYNEQFF | TGTGCCAGCAAGGATAGCGGGGGCTCCTACAATGAGCAGTTCTTC
TRBJ2-6 | . | . | TRBV21-1 | CASSKCGQFSGANVLTF | TGTGCCAGCAGCAAATGTGGCCAATTCTCTGGGGCCAACGTCCTGACTTTC
TRBJ2-7 | . | . | TRBV11-1 | CASSWGAAWEQYF | TGTGCCAGCAGCTGGGGAGCCGCCTGGGAGCAGTACTTC
TRBJ2-7 | . | . | TRBV5-1 | CASSGSGFQGRVEQYF | TGCGCCAGCAGCGGCTCGGGGTTCCAGGGGAGGGTCGAGCAGTACTTC